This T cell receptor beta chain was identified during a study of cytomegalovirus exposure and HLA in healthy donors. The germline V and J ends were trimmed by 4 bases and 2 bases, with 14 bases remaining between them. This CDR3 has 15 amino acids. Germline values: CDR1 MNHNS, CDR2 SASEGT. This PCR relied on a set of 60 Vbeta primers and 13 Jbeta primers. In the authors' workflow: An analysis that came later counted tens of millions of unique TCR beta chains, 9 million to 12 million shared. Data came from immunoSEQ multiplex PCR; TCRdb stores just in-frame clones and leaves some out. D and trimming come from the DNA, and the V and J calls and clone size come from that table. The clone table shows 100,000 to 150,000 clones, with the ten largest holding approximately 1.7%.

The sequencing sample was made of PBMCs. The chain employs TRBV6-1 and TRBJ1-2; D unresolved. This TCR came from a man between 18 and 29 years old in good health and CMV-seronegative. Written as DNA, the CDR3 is TGTGCCAGCAGTGTTGAAGGAGGGCCAAACTATGGCTACACCTTC. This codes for CASSVEGGPNYGYTF.